This entry is about one TCR beta chain. Three rounds of nested PCR, following a modified ARM-PCR protocol, produced the TCRbeta library. TCRdb reprocessed the multiplex PCR reads via MiXCR and lists one record per CDR3 protein. The sample contains roughly 66,000 distinct CDR3 sequences, around 73% of which appear only once. This sample stems from a study of tumor and adjacent non-tumor tissue in lung cancer. The template was RNA from unsorted bulk tissue. Trimming took 8 bases from V and 0 from J; bases not matched to a gene: 10. The CDR3 is 20 residues long. Germline V lookup: CDR1 ENHRY, CDR2 SYGVKD.

The chain employs TRBV10-3 and TRBJ2-6, with 16 bases matching TRBD2. The sequenced sample consisted of lung tumor tissue. The receptor's source is a man aged 55-75 years with non-small cell lung cancer. This chain's CDR3 is CAISELGTSGRDSGANVLTF. In DNA, the CDR3 is TGTGCCATCTCTGAACTTGGGACTAGCGGGAGGGACTCTGGGGCCAACGTCCTGACTTTC.